A selection of T cell receptor beta chains follows, all from one sample in a study of CD8 T cells in ankylosing spondylitis. TCRdb analysed the 5' RACE reads with MiXCR anew, one entry per CDR3 protein. Among 200,000 to 300,000 distinct CDR3 sequences listed, less than 10% were seen once. Sequences were obtained from blood, either unsorted or a sorted T cell fraction (not recorded which). The receptors were gathered from a male donor with ankylosing spondylitis or in good health (not recorded which). The CDR3 runs from the conserved cysteine through the conserved F or W. Each record gives: J gene, V gene, D gene, clone size, CDR3 DNA, CDR3 protein. The D gene is left open where the match is weak. The listing skips clone size in some rows; elsewhere it reads once, few, many or a size class.

>TRBJ2-7|TRBV7-9|NA|NA
TGTGCCAGCAGCACCTACAGGGGACTCAGCTCCTACGAGCAGTACTTC
CASSTYRGLSSYEQYF
>TRBJ2-5|TRBV6-2/TRBV6-3|TRBD2|many
TGTGCCAGCAGTTACCTAGCGGGGAACCAAGAGACCCAGTACTTC
CASSYLAGNQETQYF
>TRBJ2-1|TRBV7-8|NA|many
TGTGCCAGCATCCTTGACCTAGGTCCCGCTTACAATGAGCAGTTCTTC
CASILDLGPAYNEQFF
>TRBJ2-1|TRBV12-3/TRBV12-4|TRBD2|many
TGTGCCAGCAGTCCCGGGACTAGCGGGCACAATGAGCAGTTCTTC
CASSPGTSGHNEQFF
>TRBJ1-1|TRBV9|NA|NA
TGTGCCAGCAGCGTAGGGGGTATCGCTGCCGGGGTCACTGAAGCTTTCTTT
CASSVGGIAAGVTEAFF
>TRBJ2-2|TRBV5-1|NA|many
TGCGCCAGCAGCTTGGCCAGACAGCCGAACACCGGGGAGCTGTTTTTT
CASSLARQPNTGELFF
>TRBJ2-5|TRBV6-4|NA|few
TGTGCCAGCAGTGCCGCAGGGGTGCCGCGGTCAGAGGAGACCCAGTACTTC
CASSAAGVPRSEETQYF
>TRBJ2-4|TRBV5-6|NA|few
TGTGCCAGCAGCCGCCGGGAAAACATTCAGTACTTC
CASSRRENIQYF
>TRBJ2-2|TRBV7-9|NA|many
TGTGCCAGCAGAGGAGGGGGCAACGGGGAGCTGTTTTTT
CASRGGGNGELFF
>TRBJ1-2|TRBV7-2|NA|NA
TGTGCCAGCAGGGCCAACCTCTATGGCTACACCTTC
CASRANLYGYTF
>TRBJ2-3|TRBV18|NA|many
TGTGCCAGCTCACCCCAGGGCTTTTTAGCAGATACGCAGTATTTT
CASSPQGFLADTQYF
>TRBJ1-2|TRBV3-1|TRBD1|many
TGTGCCAGCAGCCCCTGGGACAGGGGGAACTATGGCTACACCTTC
CASSPWDRGNYGYTF
>TRBJ2-3|TRBV21-1|NA|many
TGTGCCAGCAGCCTTTTCCGGAATGAGGGACCTCAGGAGGATACGCAGTATTTT
CASSLFRNEGPQEDTQYF
>TRBJ2-7|TRBV29-1|NA|NA
TGCAGCGTTGCTCCAGAGAACGGCGAGCAGTACTTC
CSVAPENGEQYF
>TRBJ2-7|TRBV12-3/TRBV12-4|NA|many
TGTGCCAGCAGTTGGGCGAGCTACGAGCAGTACTTC
CASSWASYEQYF
>TRBJ2-5|TRBV18|NA|few
TGTGCCAGCTCACCACTAGCGACGGAGACCCAGTACTTC
CASSPLATETQYF
>TRBJ2-3|TRBV4-3|NA|NA
TGCGCCAGCAGCCAAAGACTCGTTGGCACAGATACGCAGTATTTT
CASSQRLVGTDTQYF
>TRBJ2-3|TRBV27|NA|many
TGTGCCAGCAGAGATAGCAACACAGATACGCAGTATTTT
CASRDSNTDTQYF
>TRBJ1-5|TRBV7-2|NA|many
TGTGCCAGCAGCAAAGGACGGCCTGGGGATCAGCCCCAGCATTTT
CASSKGRPGDQPQHF
>TRBJ1-1|TRBV20-1|NA|NA
TGCAGTGCTAGAGATGGAGACACTGAAGCTTTCTTT
CSARDGDTEAFF
>TRBJ2-1|TRBV9|TRBD2|few
TGTGCCAGCAGCGAAAGCGGGAGAGGGGGCAATGAGCAGTTCTTC
CASSESGRGGNEQFF
>TRBJ1-5|TRBV19|NA|many
TGTGCCAGTAGTATGATCGGGAGTTATAGCAATCAGCCCCAGCATTTT
CASSMIGSYSNQPQHF
>TRBJ1-1|TRBV6-2/TRBV6-3|NA|many
TGTGCCAGCAGTTACTCTGAGGGTTGGACTGAAGCTTTCTTT
CASSYSEGWTEAFF
>TRBJ2-2|TRBV11-2|NA|few
TGTGCCAGCAGCCTAGGGCTTAAGACCGGGGAGCTGTTTTTT
CASSLGLKTGELFF
>TRBJ2-6|TRBV12-3/TRBV12-4|NA|few
TGTGCCAGCAGTTTAGGACATTCTGGGGCCAACGTCCTGACTTTC
CASSLGHSGANVLTF
>TRBJ2-1|TRBV9|TRBD1|NA
TGTGCCAGCAGCGGGAGGGGGACAGGGGAAAATGAGCAGTTCTTC
CASSGRGTGENEQFF
>TRBJ1-1|TRBV7-9|NA|few
TGTGCCAGCAGCCTCCCGGAGTCCGGCGGGAACACTGAAGCTTTCTTT
CASSLPESGGNTEAFF
>TRBJ1-4|TRBV29-1|TRBD1|many
TGCAGCGTCGAAGGAGGGACAGGGAGTGAAAAACTGTTTTTT
CSVEGGTGSEKLFF
>TRBJ2-1|TRBV29-1|NA|many
TGCAGCGTTGGACAGCTCTACAATGAGCAGTTCTTC
CSVGQLYNEQFF
>TRBJ2-7|TRBV12-3/TRBV12-4|NA|few
TGTGCCAGCAGTTTTATTCCCTTTCTACAGGGTGAAGCGGGCTACGAGCAGTACTTC
CASSFIPFLQGEAGYEQYF
>TRBJ1-5|TRBV28|TRBD1|NA
TGTGCCAGCAGCCCCGGGACAGGGGTAGATAATCAGCCCCAGCATTTT
CASSPGTGVDNQPQHF
>TRBJ2-5|TRBV7-2|TRBD1|few
TGTGCCAGCAGCGTTGGGACAGTTGGGGAGACCCAGTACTTC
CASSVGTVGETQYF
>TRBJ1-6|TRBV5-4|NA|many
TGTGCCAGCAGCTTGGGTGGGACTGCAAATTCACCCCTCCACTTT
CASSLGGTANSPLHF
>TRBJ2-2|TRBV5-1|NA|many
TGCGCCAGCAGCTACTTAGCCGAAAACACCGGGGAGCTGTTTTTT
CASSYLAENTGELFF
>TRBJ1-1|TRBV10-3|NA|many
TGTGCCATCAGTGAGTCCGCCGGGGCCACTGAAGCTTTCTTT
CAISESAGATEAFF
>TRBJ2-1|TRBV5-1|NA|few
TGCGCCAGCAGCCAGGACCCAGGGAATGAGCAGTTCTTC
CASSQDPGNEQFF
>TRBJ2-7|TRBV12-3/TRBV12-4|TRBD2|many
TGTGCCAGCAGTCTATCATATTCCCCGCCTACTAGCGGATGGTCCTACGAGCAGTACTTC
CASSLSYSPPTSGWSYEQYF